Following are 14 T cell receptor beta chains from one sample sequenced in a study of cytomegalovirus exposure and HLA in healthy donors (dated by TCRdb to between 2016 and 2019). The library was produced with the immunoSEQ multiplex PCR assay. This immuneACCESS table, as held by TCRdb, lists in-frame sequences with V and J called but not all clones. Of the missing ones, under half trace to an unresolved V gene in checked studies; the others have no known cause. Counted in this sample were some 100,000 clones; about nine tenths of them appeared once. Jointly, the top ten make up 2% to 2.5% of the sample. Sequenced sample: PBMCs. Every receptor here comes from a young woman in good health and CMV-seronegative.

The J gene is TRBJ2-1, the V gene TRBV18; TRBD1 matches at 7 bases. V lost 3 bases, J lost 8 bases, and 7 bases stayed unmatched. The germline CDR1 and CDR2 sequences are KGHSH and LQKENI. The CDR3 extends over 14 amino acids. This CDR3 reads CASSPIGGRDEQFF. CDR3 nucleotide sequence: TGTGCCAGCTCACCGATAGGGGGCAGGGATGAGCAGTTCTTC.

This chain connects TRBV5-6 to TRBJ2-4; possibly TRBD1 for D (6 bases). The germline CDR1 and CDR2 sequences are SGHDT and YYEEEE. The CDR3 has 16 residues. V was pared by 4 bases and J by 7 bases, with 21 bases between. CDR3 sequence: CASSPYRYSGDNIQYF. The CDR3, as DNA: TGTGCCAGCAGCCCCTATCGCTATTCAGGGGATAACATTCAGTACTTC.

V is TRBV13 and J is TRBJ2-2; weak D call: TRBD1 (7 bases). The germline V gene has CDR1 PRHDT and CDR2 FYEKMQ (reference sequence). V was shortened by 11 bases and J by 6 bases, with 31 bases between the two germline ends. CDR3 length equals 18 residues. CDR3 DNA: TGTGCCTTAACAGCAGTCCTAGGGGCTCAGGGGGAGGCCGGGGAGCTGTTTTTT. Protein: CALTAVLGAQGEAGELFF.

The chain employs TRBV7-9 and TRBJ2-7; 7 bases are shared with TRBD1. The J segment lost 4 bases and the V segment lost 5 bases, leaving 8 bases of the junction unmatched. Germline V gives CDR1 SEHNR, CDR2 FQNEAQ (reference sequence). This CDR3 is built from 14 residues. CDR3 nucleotides: TGTGCCAGCAGCGTTGGGACAGATCGATACGAGCAGTACTTC. Its protein product is CASSVGTDRYEQYF.

The gene calls are TRBV30 and TRBJ2-1, with 8 bases that match TRBD2. J was trimmed by 16 bases and V by 2 bases; bases with no gene match: 13. This CDR3 comprises 13 residues. Looked up from germline, CDR1 is GTSNPN and CDR2 is SVGIG (reference sequence). The CDR3 DNA follows: TGTGCCTGGAGTAGGTCGGCGGGGGGTTCGGGATTCTTC. Its translation is CAWSRSAGGSGFF.

This clone was counted many times. The chain has TRBV7-8 and TRBJ2-7; 11 nucleotides line up with TRBD1. V gave up 5 bases and J gave up 6 bases; unmatched junction bases: 12. This CDR3 is 16 amino acids long. Germline CDR1 is SGHVS and CDR2 is FQNEAQ. In DNA form, the CDR3 reads TGTGCCAGCAGCCCGAATCCGGGACAGGGGGTCTCCGAGCAGTACTTC. Protein: CASSPNPGQGVSEQYF.

The chain employs TRBV7-9 and TRBJ1-1; tentatively, D is TRBD1 (5 bases). The CDR3 runs to 15 residues. Deletions cut 5 bases from V and 2 bases from J, with 15 bases between. Germline CDR1 is SEHNR and CDR2 is FQNEAQ (reference sequence). DNA of the CDR3: TGTGCCAGCAGCCGAGAAGGACACCTTAACACTGAAGCTTTCTTT. Amino acids: CASSREGHLNTEAFF.

This chain joins TRBV30 and TRBJ2-7; possibly TRBD1 for D (5 bases). V gave up 0 bases and J gave up 0 bases, with 27 bases separating them. CDR3 length: 20 amino acids. Germline V gene data show CDR1 as GTSNPN and CDR2 as SVGIG (reference sequence). The CDR3 sequence is CAWSVRSGRARLYSSYEQYF. Written as DNA, the CDR3 is TGTGCCTGGAGTGTAAGGTCTGGCAGGGCGAGACTTTACAGCTCCTACGAGCAGTACTTC. The full variable domain, its missing parts supplied by reference TRBV30 and TRBJ2-7, is SQTIHQWPATLVQPVGSPLSLECTVEGTSNPNLYWYRQAAGRGLQLLFYSVGIGQISSEVPQNLSASRPQDRQFILSSKKLLLSDSGFYLCAWSVRSGRARLYSSYEQYFGPGTRLTVT.

The J gene is TRBJ1-1, the V gene TRBV6-5, with TRBD1 matching 10 bases. Germline CDR1 and CDR2: MNHEY and SVGAGI. The CDR3 runs 14 residues. The V segment lost 6 bases and the J segment 4 bases; nucleotides outside the gene matches: 5. The CDR3 is CASRDRTGGTEAFF. For the CDR3, the DNA is TGTGCCAGCAGAGACCGGACAGGGGGCACTGAAGCTTTCTTT.

The CDR3 DNA is TGTGCCAGCAGCGTCCTCCGACTAGCGGGAGGCGACGAGCAGTACTTC. Protein: CASSVLRLAGGDEQYF. The chain employs TRBV7-7 and TRBJ2-7; 13 bases map to TRBD2. The germline gives CDR1 SSHAT, CDR2 FNYEAQ (reference sequence). The CDR3 runs to 16 residues. J was trimmed by 5 bases and V by 5 bases; bases with no gene match: 9.

V gene TRBV18 combines with J gene TRBJ2-1, with 14 nucleotides matching TRBD2. This CDR3 has 16 residues. Germline trimming cut 0 bases from V and 6 bases from J; bases unmatched to any gene: 1. In germline, CDR1 is KGHSH, CDR2 LQKENI. In nucleotides, the CDR3 is TGTGCCAGCTCACCACCCGGGACTAGCGGGGGCAATGAGCAGTTCTTC. Protein sequence: CASSPPGTSGGNEQFF.

The chain recombines TRBV9 with TRBJ1-4; the D is unclear. The CDR3 is made up of 14 amino acids. With 6 bases removed from V and 6 bases from J, the gap between germline ends came to 15 bases. Germline loops: CDR1 SGDLS, CDR2 YYNGEE. The CDR3: CASTAGMTDEKLFF. The CDR3 DNA is TGTGCCAGCACCGCGGGGATGACCGATGAAAAACTGTTTTTT.

This chain uses TRBV7-2 with TRBJ1-6; D is perhaps TRBD1 (5 bases). This CDR3 has 17 amino acids. CDR1 is SGHTA, CDR2 FQGNSA, per germline. Trimming stripped 5 bases from V and 8 bases from J, with 22 bases between. The CDR3: CASSRLGDWGVHSPLHF. The CDR3 region has the DNA TGTGCCAGCAGCCGACTGGGGGACTGGGGGGTACATTCACCCCTCCACTTT.

The CDR3 nucleotides are TGTGCCAGCAGCCCTATCCCGGGATATGGAAACACCATATATTTT. It codes for CASSPIPGYGNTIYF. This chain links TRBV7-2 with TRBJ1-3, with no clear D. CDR1 and CDR2 (germline): SGHTA, FQGNSA. The CDR3 covers 15 residues. V lost 5 bases, J lost 3 bases, and 14 bases lay in between.